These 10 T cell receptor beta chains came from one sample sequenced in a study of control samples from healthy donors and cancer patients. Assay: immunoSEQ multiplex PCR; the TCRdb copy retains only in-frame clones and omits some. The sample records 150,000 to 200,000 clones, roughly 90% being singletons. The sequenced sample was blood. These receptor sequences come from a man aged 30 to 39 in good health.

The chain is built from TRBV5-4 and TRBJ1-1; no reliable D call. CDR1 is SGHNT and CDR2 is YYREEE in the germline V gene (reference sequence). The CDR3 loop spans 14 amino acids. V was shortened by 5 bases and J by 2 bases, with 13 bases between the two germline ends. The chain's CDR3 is CASSRSSSNTEAFF. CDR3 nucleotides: TGTGCCAGCAGTCGATCCTCGTCTAACACTGAAGCTTTCTTT. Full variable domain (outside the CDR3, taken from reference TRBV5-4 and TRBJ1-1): ETGVTQSPTHLIKTRGQQVTLRCSSQSGHNTVSWYQQALGQGPQFIFQYYREEENGRGNFPPRFSGLQFPNYSSELNVNALELDDSALYLCASSRSSSNTEAFFGQGTRLTVV.

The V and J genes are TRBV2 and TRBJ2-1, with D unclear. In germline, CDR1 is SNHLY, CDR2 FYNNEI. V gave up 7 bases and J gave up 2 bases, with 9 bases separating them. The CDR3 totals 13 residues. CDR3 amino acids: CASMRRTYNEQFF. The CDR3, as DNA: TGTGCCAGCATGCGGCGGACCTACAATGAGCAGTTCTTC.

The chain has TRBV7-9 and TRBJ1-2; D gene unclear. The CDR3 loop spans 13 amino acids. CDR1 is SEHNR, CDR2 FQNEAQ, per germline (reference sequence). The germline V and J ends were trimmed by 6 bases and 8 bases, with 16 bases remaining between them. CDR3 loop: CASSLDGLGGYTF. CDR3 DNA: TGTGCCAGCAGTTTGGACGGTCTTGGGGGCTACACCTTC.

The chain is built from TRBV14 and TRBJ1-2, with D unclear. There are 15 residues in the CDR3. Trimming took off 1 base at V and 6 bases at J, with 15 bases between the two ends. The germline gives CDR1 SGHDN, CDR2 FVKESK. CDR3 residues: CASSQAGKERNGYTF. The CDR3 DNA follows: TGTGCCAGCAGCCAAGCGGGGAAAGAACGGAATGGCTACACCTTC.

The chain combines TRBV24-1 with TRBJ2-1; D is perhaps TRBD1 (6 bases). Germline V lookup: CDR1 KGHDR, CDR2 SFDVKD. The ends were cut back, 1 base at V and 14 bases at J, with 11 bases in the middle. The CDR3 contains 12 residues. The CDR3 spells CATSDLTQGEFF. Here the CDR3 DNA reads TGTGCCACCAGTGATTTAACACAGGGTGAGTTCTTC.

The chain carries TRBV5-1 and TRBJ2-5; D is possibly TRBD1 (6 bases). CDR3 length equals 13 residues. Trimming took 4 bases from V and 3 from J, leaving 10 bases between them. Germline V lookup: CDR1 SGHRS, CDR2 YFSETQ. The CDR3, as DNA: TGCGCCAGCAGCAGGGACACCGAAGAGACCCAGTACTTC. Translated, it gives CASSRDTEETQYF.

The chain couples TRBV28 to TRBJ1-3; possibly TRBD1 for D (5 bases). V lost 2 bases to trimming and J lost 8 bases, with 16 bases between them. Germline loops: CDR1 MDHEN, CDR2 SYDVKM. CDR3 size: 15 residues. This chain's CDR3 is CASSLDFQGSDTIYF. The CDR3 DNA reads TGTGCCAGCAGTTTAGATTTCCAGGGATCGGACACCATATATTTT.

CDR3 in amino acids: CASSYITGDSYEQYF. CDR3 nucleotide sequence: TGTGCCAGCAGTTACATCACAGGGGACTCCTACGAGCAGTACTTC. V gene TRBV6-6 combines with J gene TRBJ2-7; 7 bases are shared with TRBD1. The CDR3 runs to 15 residues. CDR1 and CDR2 from the germline V gene are MNHNY and SVGAGI (reference sequence). V lost 2 bases to trimming and J lost 0 bases; unmatched junction nucleotides: 4.

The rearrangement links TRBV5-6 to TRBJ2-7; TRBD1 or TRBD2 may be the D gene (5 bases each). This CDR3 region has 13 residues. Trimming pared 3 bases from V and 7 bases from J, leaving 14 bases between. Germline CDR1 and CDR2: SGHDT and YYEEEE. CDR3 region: CASSSGRTNEQYF. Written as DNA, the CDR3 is TGTGCCAGCAGCTCGGGACGGACCAATGAGCAGTACTTC.

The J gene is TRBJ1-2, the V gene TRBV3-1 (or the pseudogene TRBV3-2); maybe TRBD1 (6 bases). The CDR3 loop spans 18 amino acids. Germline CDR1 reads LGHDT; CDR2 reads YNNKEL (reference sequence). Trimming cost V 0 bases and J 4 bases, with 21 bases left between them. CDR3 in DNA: TGTGCCAGCAGCCAAGACCGGGGGCGAAGGAGTGGTGGCTATGGCTACACCTTC. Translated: CASSQDRGRRSGGYGYTF.